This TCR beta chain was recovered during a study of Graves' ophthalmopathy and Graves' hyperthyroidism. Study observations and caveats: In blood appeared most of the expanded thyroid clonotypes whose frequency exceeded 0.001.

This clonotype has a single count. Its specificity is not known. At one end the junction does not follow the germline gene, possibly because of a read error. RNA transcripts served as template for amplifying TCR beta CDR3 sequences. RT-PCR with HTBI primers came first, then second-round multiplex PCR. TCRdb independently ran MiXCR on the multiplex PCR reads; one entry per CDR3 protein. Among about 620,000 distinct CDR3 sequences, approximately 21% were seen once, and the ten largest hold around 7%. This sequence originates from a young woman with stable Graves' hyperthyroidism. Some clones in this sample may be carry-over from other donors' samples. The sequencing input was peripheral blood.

DNA for the CDR3: TGTGTCAGCAGTCGGGCATCAACAAAGACCGAGCAGTACTTC. It encodes CVSSRASTKTEQYF. The chain carries TRBV12-3 or TRBV12-4 and TRBJ2-7; D gene uncertain. This CDR3 region has 14 residues.